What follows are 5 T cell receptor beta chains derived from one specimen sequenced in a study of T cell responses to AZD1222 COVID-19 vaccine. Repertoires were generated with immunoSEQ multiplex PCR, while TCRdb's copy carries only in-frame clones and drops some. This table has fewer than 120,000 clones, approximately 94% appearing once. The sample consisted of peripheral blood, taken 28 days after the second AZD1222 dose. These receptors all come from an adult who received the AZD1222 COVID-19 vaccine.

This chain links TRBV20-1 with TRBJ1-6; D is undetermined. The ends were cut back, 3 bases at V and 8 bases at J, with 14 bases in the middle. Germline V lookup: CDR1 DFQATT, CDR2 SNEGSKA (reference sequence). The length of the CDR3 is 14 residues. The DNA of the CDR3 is TGCAGTGCTAGTAACGACAAGGGATATTCACCCCTCCACTTT. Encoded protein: CSASNDKGYSPLHF.

CDR3 in amino acids: CAGKRGRGFNSPLHF. In nucleotides, the CDR3 is TGTGCCGGAAAAAGGGGCAGAGGCTTCAATTCACCCCTCCACTTT. The chain couples TRBV2 to TRBJ1-6; tentatively, D is TRBD1 (5 bases). The V gene lost 11 bases and the J gene lost 7 bases, with 21 bases spanning the gap. The CDR3 spans 15 residues. The germline V gene encodes CDR1 SNHLY and CDR2 FYNNEI.

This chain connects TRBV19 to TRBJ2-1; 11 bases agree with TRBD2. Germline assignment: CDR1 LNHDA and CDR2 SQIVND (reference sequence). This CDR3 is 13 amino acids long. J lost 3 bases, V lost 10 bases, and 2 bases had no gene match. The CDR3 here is CATGLAGYNEQFF. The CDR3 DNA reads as TGTGCCACAGGACTAGCGGGCTACAATGAGCAGTTCTTC.

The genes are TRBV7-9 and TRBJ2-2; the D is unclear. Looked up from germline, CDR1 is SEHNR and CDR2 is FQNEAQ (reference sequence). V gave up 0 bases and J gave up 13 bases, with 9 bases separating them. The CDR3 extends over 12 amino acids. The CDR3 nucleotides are TGTGCCAGCAGCTTAGCCCCCGGCGGGCTGTTTTTT. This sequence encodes CASSLAPGGLFF.

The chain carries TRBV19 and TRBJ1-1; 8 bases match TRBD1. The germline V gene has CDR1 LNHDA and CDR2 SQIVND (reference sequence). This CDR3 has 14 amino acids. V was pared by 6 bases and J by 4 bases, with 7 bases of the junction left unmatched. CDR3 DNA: TGTGCCAGTAGCCCAGGGGGCTGGGGCACTGAAGCTTTCTTT. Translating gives CASSPGGWGTEAFF.